These 2 T cell receptor beta chains originate from one sample sequenced in a study of blood T cell repertoires in COVID-19. Method: immunoSEQ multiplex PCR; TCRdb's copy keeps in-frame clones and lacks some. The repertoire holds 340,000 or so clones, with approximately 86% as singletons. The sequencing input was PBMCs or T cells enriched from blood (not recorded which). These receptors were collected from a woman between 40 and 50 years old with acute COVID-19.

The CDR3 spells CASSLASPTINNEQFF. In DNA form, the CDR3 reads TGTGCCAGCAGCTTGGCCTCACCTACCATTAACAATGAGCAGTTCTTC. J is TRBJ2-1 and V is TRBV5-4; D unresolved. This CDR3 comprises 16 residues. The V end lost 0 bases, the J end lost 5 bases, and 15 bases lay between the germline ends. CDR1 is SGHNT, CDR2 YYREEE, per germline (reference sequence).

V and J are TRBV18 and TRBJ1-2; D uncertain. V was cut by 0 bases and J by 6 bases, with 11 bases left in between. Germline loops: CDR1 KGHSH, CDR2 LQKENI. The CDR3 covers 14 residues. CDR3: CASSPPESIHGYTF. Written as DNA, the CDR3 is TGTGCCAGCTCACCACCGGAGTCGATACATGGCTACACCTTC.